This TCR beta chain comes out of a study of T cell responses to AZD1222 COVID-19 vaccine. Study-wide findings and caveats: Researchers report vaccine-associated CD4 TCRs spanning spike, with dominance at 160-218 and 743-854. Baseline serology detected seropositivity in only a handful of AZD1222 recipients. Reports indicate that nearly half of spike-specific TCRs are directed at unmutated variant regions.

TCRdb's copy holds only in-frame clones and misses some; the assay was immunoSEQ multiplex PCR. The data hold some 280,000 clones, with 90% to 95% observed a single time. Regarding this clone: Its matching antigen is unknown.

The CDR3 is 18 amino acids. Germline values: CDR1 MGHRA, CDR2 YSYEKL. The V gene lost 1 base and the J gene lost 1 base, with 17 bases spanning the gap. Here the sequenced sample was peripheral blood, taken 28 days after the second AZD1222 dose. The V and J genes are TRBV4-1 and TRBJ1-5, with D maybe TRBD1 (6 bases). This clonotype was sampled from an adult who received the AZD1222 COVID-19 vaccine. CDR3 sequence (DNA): TGCGCCAGCAGCCAAGTCCCGGGGGCAACCGGCAGCAATCAGCCCCAGCATTTT. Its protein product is CASSQVPGATGSNQPQHF.